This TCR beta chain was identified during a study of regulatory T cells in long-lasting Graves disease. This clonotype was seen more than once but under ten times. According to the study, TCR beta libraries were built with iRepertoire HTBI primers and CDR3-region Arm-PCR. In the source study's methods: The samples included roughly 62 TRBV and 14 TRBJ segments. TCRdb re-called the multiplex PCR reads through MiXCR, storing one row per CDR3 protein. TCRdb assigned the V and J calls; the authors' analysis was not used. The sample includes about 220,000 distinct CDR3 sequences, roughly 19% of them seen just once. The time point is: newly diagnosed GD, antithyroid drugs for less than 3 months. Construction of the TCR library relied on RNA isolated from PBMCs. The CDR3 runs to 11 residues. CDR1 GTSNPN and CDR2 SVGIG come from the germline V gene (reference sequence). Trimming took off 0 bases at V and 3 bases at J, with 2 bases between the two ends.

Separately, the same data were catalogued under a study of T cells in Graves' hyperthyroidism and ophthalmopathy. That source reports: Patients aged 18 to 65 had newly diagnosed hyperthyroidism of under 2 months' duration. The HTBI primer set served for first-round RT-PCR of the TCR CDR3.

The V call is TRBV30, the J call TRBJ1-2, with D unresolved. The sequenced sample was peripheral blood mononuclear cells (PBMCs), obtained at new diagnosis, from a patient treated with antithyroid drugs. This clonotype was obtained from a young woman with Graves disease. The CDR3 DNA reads TGTGCCTGGAGTGTACACTATGGCTACACCTTC. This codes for CAWSVHYGYTF. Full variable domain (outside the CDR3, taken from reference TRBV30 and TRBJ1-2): SQTIHQWPATLVQPVGSPLSLECTVEGTSNPNLYWYRQAAGRGLQLLFYSVGIGQISSEVPQNLSASRPQDRQFILSSKKLLLSDSGFYLCAWSVHYGYTFGSGTRLTVV.